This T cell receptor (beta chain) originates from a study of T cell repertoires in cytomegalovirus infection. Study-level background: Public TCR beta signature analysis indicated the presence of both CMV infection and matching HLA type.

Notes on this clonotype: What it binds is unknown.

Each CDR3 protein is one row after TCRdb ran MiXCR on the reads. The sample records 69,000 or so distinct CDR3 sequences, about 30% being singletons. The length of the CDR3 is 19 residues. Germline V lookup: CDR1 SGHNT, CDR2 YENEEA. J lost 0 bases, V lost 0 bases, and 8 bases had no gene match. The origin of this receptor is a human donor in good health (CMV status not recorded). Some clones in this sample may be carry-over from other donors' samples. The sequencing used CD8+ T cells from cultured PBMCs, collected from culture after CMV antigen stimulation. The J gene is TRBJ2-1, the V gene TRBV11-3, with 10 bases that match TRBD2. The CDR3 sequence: CASSLESVAGGSSYNEQFF. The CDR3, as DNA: TGTGCCAGCAGCTTAGAATCTGTAGCGGGGGGTAGCTCCTACAATGAGCAGTTCTTC.